One sample yielded the 18 T cell receptor beta chains listed below, sequenced in a study of beta chain features in type 1 diabetes (dated 2018 in TCRdb). The method behind the library was the immunoSEQ multiplex PCR assay. All of the isolated RNA was reverse transcribed with the High Capacity cDNA Reverse Transcription Kit, so expressed TCRB transcripts were sequenced. TCRdb provides this immuneACCESS table in a form limited to in-frame rearrangements. Some clones are lacking; in checked studies, under half of them reflect an unresolved V gene, and why the rest are absent is not known. This sample has tens of thousands of clones in its table, and roughly a third of those were observed once. Jointly, the top ten make up over 0.35% of the sample. Input material: stem cell memory CD4+ T cells from blood. What this sample's cell subset or site label stands for: stem cell-like memory CD4+ T cells. The source is a woman aged 18-29 years in good health.

In this sample, this clone turned up a few times. This rearrangement joins TRBV7-2 to TRBJ1-5; 10 nucleotides match TRBD1. The V gene end was trimmed by 10 bases and the J gene end by 7 bases; junction bases not matched to a gene: 13. The germline gives CDR1 SGHTA, CDR2 FQGNSA. This CDR3 contains 15 residues. DNA for the CDR3: TGTGCCACCACGCGGGGGACAGGGGATGGGCAGCCCCAGCATTTT. Its translation is CATTRGTGDGQPQHF.

This clone turned up a few times. CDR3 in amino acids: CASSRGQGKYTGELFF. The CDR3 DNA sequence: TGTGCCAGCTCCCGAGGACAGGGGAAGTACACCGGGGAGCTGTTTTTT. The rearrangement uses TRBV18 and TRBJ2-2, with 9 bases fitting TRBD1. The CDR3 contains 16 residues. The V gene's germline CDR1 is KGHSH and CDR2 LQKENI. J gave up 3 bases and V 6 bases, and 8 bases lay outside the gene matches.

Only a few counts were recorded for this clone. The chain is built from TRBV5-1 and TRBJ2-1; TRBD1 agrees at 8 bases. Germline CDR1 SGHRS, CDR2 YFSETQ. V lost 0 bases and J lost 4; bases outside the gene matches: 9. CDR3 size: 17 residues. The CDR3 DNA follows: TGCGCCAGCAGCTTGGGTCCCAGGGGGCGAGGATACAATGAGCAGTTCTTC. It encodes CASSLGPRGRGYNEQFF.

CDR3 sequence: CASSPVGSYEQYF. Here the CDR3 DNA reads TGTGCCAGCAGCCCAGTTGGCTCCTACGAGCAGTACTTC. V and J are TRBV5-5 and TRBJ2-7; D call uncertain. CDR1 SGHKS and CDR2 YYEKEE come from the germline V gene (reference sequence). With 4 bases removed from V and 0 bases from J, the gap between germline ends came to 8 bases. CDR3 length equals 13 residues.

Only a few counts were recorded for this clone. The V call is TRBV11-3, the J call TRBJ2-3, with TRBD2 matching over 9 bases. Trimming at V came to 5 bases and at J to 6 bases, leaving 12 bases not matched to a gene. Germline lookup yields CDR1 SGHNT and CDR2 YENEEA. The CDR3 length is 16 residues. The CDR3 region has the DNA TGTGCCAGCAGCCCCGGGGGGCGGGGGGGCCAGGATACGCAGTATTTT. This codes for CASSPGGRGGQDTQYF.

This clone was counted only a few times. This sequence joins TRBV6-1 and TRBJ1-2; 7 bases fit TRBD1. The V gene's germline CDR1 is MNHNS and CDR2 SASEGT. V shed 3 bases, J shed 3 bases, and the junction held 7 bases outside the gene matches. The CDR3 consists of 15 residues. The CDR3 spells CASSEQGVVHYGYTF. The CDR3 DNA sequence: TGTGCCAGCAGTGAGCAGGGGGTGGTCCACTATGGCTACACCTTC.

This chain links TRBV7-9 with TRBJ2-5; 12 nucleotides agree with TRBD2. The CDR3 is 17 residues long. Germline-derived CDR1 and CDR2 are SEHNR and FQNEAQ (reference sequence). V lost 1 base to trimming and J lost 2 bases; unmatched junction nucleotides: 5. The CDR3 region has the DNA TGTGCCAGCAGCTTAGGCGGACTAGCGGGGTTTCAAGAGACCCAGTACTTC. Amino acids: CASSLGGLAGFQETQYF.

V usage is TRBV11-3 and J usage is TRBJ1-2; 8 bases are a match to TRBD1. Per the germline V gene, CDR1 is SGHNT and CDR2 is YENEEA. J gave up 5 bases and V 1 base, and 0 bases lay outside the gene matches. CDR3 length: 13 residues. The CDR3 DNA reads TGTGCCAGCAGCTTAGGGACAGGGTATGGCTACACCTTC. This encodes CASSLGTGYGYTF. The whole variable domain, remainder taken from reference TRBV11-3 and TRBJ1-2, is EAGVVQSPRYKIIEKKQPVAFWCNPISGHNTLYWYLQNLGQGPELLIRYENEEAVDDSQLPKDRFSAERLKGVDSTLKIQPAELGDSAVYLCASSLGTGYGYTFGSGTRLTVV.

This chain joins TRBV7-9 and TRBJ1-2; a possible D gene is TRBD1 (6 bases). V shed 5 bases and J shed 5 bases, with 12 bases lying between them. This CDR3 region has 13 residues. Germline V gene lookup returns CDR1 SEHNR and CDR2 FQNEAQ (reference sequence). CDR3 in amino acids: CASSDGQIYGYTF. In nucleotides, the CDR3 is TGTGCCAGCAGCGACGGACAGATTTATGGCTACACCTTC.

The chain employs TRBV4-1 and TRBJ2-3, with 7 bases that match TRBD2. The germline V gene has CDR1 MGHRA and CDR2 YSYEKL. This CDR3 has 14 residues. Trimming took 0 bases from V and 10 from J; bases not matched to a gene: 7. This CDR3 is CASSQDSAGESQYF. Written as DNA, the CDR3 is TGCGCCAGCAGCCAAGATTCTGCGGGGGAGTCGCAGTATTTT.

This sequence joins TRBV10-3 and TRBJ2-1; 9 positions agree with TRBD2. With 6 bases clipped from V and 5 bases from J, the junction kept 8 bases outside the gene matches. This CDR3 spans 15 amino acids. CDR1 is ENHRY and CDR2 is SYGVKD in the germline V gene. CDR3 sequence (DNA): TGTGCCATCAGGCTGGCTAGCGGGATTGACAATGAGCAGTTCTTC. Amino acids: CAIRLASGIDNEQFF.

The genes are TRBV12-5 and TRBJ2-1, with 8 bases matching TRBD1. The J segment lost 9 bases and the V segment lost 5 bases, leaving 9 bases of the junction unmatched. The CDR3 sequence is 14 residues long. Germline V gene lookup returns CDR1 LGHNT and CDR2 FRNRAP. The CDR3 region is CASGRQGSTIEQFF. The CDR3 region has the DNA TGTGCTAGTGGTAGACAGGGGTCAACGATTGAGCAGTTCTTC.

This clone was detected only a few times. The chain has TRBV29-1 and TRBJ1-1; possibly TRBD1 for D (5 bases). The CDR3 is 11 residues long. Germline V gives CDR1 SQVTM, CDR2 ANQGSEA. Trimming took off 7 bases at V and 11 bases at J, with 17 bases between the two ends. CDR3 region: CSAEGQGMAFF. In DNA, the CDR3 is TGCAGCGCCGAAGGGCAGGGAATGGCTTTCTTT.

The V gene is TRBV15, the J gene TRBJ1-5, with D possibly being TRBD1 (5 bases). The length of the CDR3 is 13 residues. CDR1 LNHNV and CDR2 YYDKDF come from the germline V gene (reference sequence). V lost 0 bases and J lost 6, with 6 bases in between. For the CDR3, the DNA is TGTGCCACCAGCAGAGATCAGGGTCAGCCCCAGCATTTT. This sequence encodes CATSRDQGQPQHF.

This clone was observed a handful of times. The gene calls are TRBV29-1 and TRBJ2-2; the match to TRBD1 covers 10 bases. Germline V gives CDR1 SQVTM, CDR2 ANQGSEA. This CDR3 is built from 14 residues. The junction had 6 bases not matched to a gene; V was cut back by 4 bases and J by 7 bases. CDR3 coding DNA: TGCAGCGTTGCAGACAGGGGGCGAAACGGGGAGCTGTTTTTT. Translated: CSVADRGRNGELFF.

In this sample, this clone turned up a few times. The chain combines TRBV7-2 with TRBJ2-1; unclear D gene. The CDR3 spans 14 residues. The germline V gene encodes CDR1 SGHTA and CDR2 FQGNSA. Trimming stripped 5 bases from V and 7 bases from J, with 15 bases between. CDR3 protein: CASSRPILENEQFF. The CDR3 nucleotides read TGTGCCAGCAGCCGCCCCATCCTAGAGAATGAGCAGTTCTTC.

This clone was picked up a small number of times. This chain joins TRBV7-3 and TRBJ2-7; a weak D match, TRBD2 (6 bases). The CDR3 length is 13 residues. CDR1 and CDR2 (germline): SGHTA, FQGTGA. V was pared by 5 bases and J by 6 bases, with 14 bases between. The CDR3 loop is CASSLQHGGEQYF. In nucleotides, the CDR3 is TGTGCCAGCAGCCTACAGCACGGGGGCGAGCAGTACTTC.

Only a few counts were recorded for this clone. The rearrangement links TRBV5-1 to TRBJ2-2; D is unresolved. CDR3 length: 16 amino acids. Trimming left V 1 base short and J 0 bases short, with 10 bases between. The germline V gene encodes CDR1 SGHRS and CDR2 YFSETQ. In nucleotides, the CDR3 is TGCGCCAGCAGCTTGCCTCAAGCCACGAACACCGGGGAGCTGTTTTTT. Amino acid sequence: CASSLPQATNTGELFF.